These T cell receptor beta chains were read from a single sample in a study of beta chain features in type 1 diabetes. Using immunoSEQ multiplex PCR, the repertoire was profiled, and TCRdb retains in-frame clones only, with some absent. The table lists about 620,000 clones, 15% to 17% of them singletons, with around 0.1% in the top ten. The specimen was naive CD4+ T cells from blood. All receptors derive from a man aged 18 to 30 in good health. CDR3s include the opening cysteine and the closing phenylalanine or tryptophan. The D gene is left open where the match is weak. Clone size appears in some rows only: once, few, many, or a class for an expanded clone.

TGTGCCAGCAGCAAGACAGGGGGATACGAGCAGTACTTC CASSKTGGYEQYF NA TRBV5-4 TRBD1 TRBJ2-7
TGTGCCAGCAGCCTAGGTCCCGGAGATGAGACCCAGTACTTC CASSLGPGDETQYF few TRBV7-3 NA TRBJ2-5
TGTGCCAGCAGCTCTCCACTCGGGCAGTACTTC CASSSPLGQYF NA TRBV28 NA TRBJ2-7
TGTGCCACCCAGGGGGAAACTAATGAAAAACTGTTTTTT CATQGETNEKLFF few TRBV7-9 TRBD1 TRBJ1-4
TGTGCCAGCAGCGCCTTCGGGCAGTATTTT CASSAFGQYF once TRBV9 NA TRBJ2-3
TGTGCCAGCAGGCTTCAGGGGGCAGCTGAAGCTTTCTTT CASRLQGAAEAFF few TRBV7-2 TRBD1 TRBJ1-1
TGTGCCTGGAGTGTAGCCAACGAGCAGTACTTC CAWSVANEQYF NA TRBV30 NA TRBJ2-7
TGTGCCAGCAGTCCCTGGGACAGGTCATCCTACGAGCAGTACTTC CASSPWDRSSYEQYF NA TRBV27 TRBD1 TRBJ2-7
TGCGCCAGCAGCAGGGACAGTAGCTCCTACGAGCAGTACTTC CASSRDSSSYEQYF NA TRBV5-1 TRBD1 TRBJ2-7
TGTGCCAGCAGTCGTCCCGGGACAGGGAACGAGCAGTACTTC CASSRPGTGNEQYF NA TRBV28 TRBD1 TRBJ2-7
TGTGCCAGCAGTTCTGGGGGCGCGGGTTGGACCCAGTACTTC CASSSGGAGWTQYF NA TRBV27 NA TRBJ2-5
TGTGCCCTCAAGGGGGCCTCCAACACCGGGGAGCTGTTTTTT CALKGASNTGELFF NA TRBV10-3 TRBD1 TRBJ2-2
TGTGCCAGCAGTTTGGGTTACAATGAGCAGTTCTTC CASSLGYNEQFF few TRBV28 NA TRBJ2-1
TGTGCCAGCAGTTTTTCTCAGCGGGGTCGCACCGGGGAGCTGTTTTTT CASSFSQRGRTGELFF NA TRBV27 TRBD2 TRBJ2-2
TGCGCCAGCAGTTTTACCCCGCTAGCGGGCTCCTACAATGAGCAGTTCTTC CASSFTPLAGSYNEQFF NA TRBV4-1 TRBD2 TRBJ2-1
TGTGCCAGCAGTCTAGCGGGGGCTAGCACAGATACGCAGTATTTT CASSLAGASTDTQYF few TRBV25-1 TRBD2 TRBJ2-3
TGTGCCATCAGTGGAACAAATGACAGGTCGGGTGAAAAACTGTTTTTT CAISGTNDRSGEKLFF few TRBV10-3 NA TRBJ1-4
TGTGCCTGGAGTGGGGGGTCGGGTCAGCCCCAGCATTTT CAWSGGSGQPQHF NA TRBV30 NA TRBJ1-5
TGTGCCAGCAGCTTAACCGGCAACTACGAGCAGTACTTC CASSLTGNYEQYF few TRBV7-3 NA TRBJ2-7
TGTGCCAGCAGCGCTAGCGGGGGGGCTCCCGGGGAGCTGTTTTTT CASSASGGAPGELFF NA TRBV9 TRBD2 TRBJ2-2
TGTGCCAGCAGCTTTAAGGCTGAATTAGAGACCCAGTACTTC CASSFKAELETQYF few TRBV7-9 NA TRBJ2-5
TGCGCCAGCAGTCTCCAGGGGACGGCGGAGACCCAGTACTTC CASSLQGTAETQYF NA TRBV5-1 NA TRBJ2-5
TGTGCCAGCAGTGAAAGCCGGGAAGATACGCAGTATTTT CASSESREDTQYF NA TRBV6-1 NA TRBJ2-3
TGTGCCATCAGTGGATCGACAGGGTATGCTGAGCAGTTCTTC CAISGSTGYAEQFF few TRBV10-3 TRBD1 TRBJ2-1
TGTGCCAGCAGCGTAGGCCAAGGGGGCCTTTACTATGGCTACACCTTC CASSVGQGGLYYGYTF few TRBV9 TRBD1 TRBJ1-2
TGTGCCAGCAGCGTAGGGACAGGGTTTCGAAGCTCCTACAATGAGCAGTTCTTC CASSVGTGFRSSYNEQFF NA TRBV9 TRBD1 TRBJ2-1
TGTGCCACCAGCAGAGATATGGGAGACAAAAACATTCAGTACTTC CATSRDMGDKNIQYF NA TRBV15 NA TRBJ2-4
TGTGCCAGCAGCAACTCACAGGGGAGCAATCAGCCCCAGCATTTT CASSNSQGSNQPQHF few TRBV28 TRBD1 TRBJ1-5
TGTGCCAGCAACACGGACGGTAGCTCCTACAATGAGCAGTTCTTC CASNTDGSSYNEQFF few TRBV7-2 NA TRBJ2-1
TGTGCCAGCAGACTCCTGGGGATAGGCTACACCTTC CASRLLGIGYTF few TRBV6-5 NA TRBJ1-2
TGCAGCGCCAAAACAGGGGACACTGAAGCTTTCTTT CSAKTGDTEAFF NA TRBV29-1 TRBD1 TRBJ1-1
TGCGCCAGCAGTGAGTCAGGAGGGATGGAGCAGTACTTC CASSESGGMEQYF few TRBV10-2 NA TRBJ2-7
TGTGCCTCCGAACCCTGGGCTTCCATGAACACTGAAGCTTTCTTT CASEPWASMNTEAFF NA TRBV14 NA TRBJ1-1
TGCAGTGCAGCTATAAGTGCTGGCTACACCTTC CSAAISAGYTF NA TRBV20-1 NA TRBJ1-2
TGCGCCAGCAGCTCTACCCGGGACACGGCCTACTACGAGCAGTACTTC CASSSTRDTAYYEQYF NA TRBV5-1 NA TRBJ2-7
TGTGCCAGCAGCTTGTCGGGGCCTCTTGGCTACGAGCAGTACTTC CASSLSGPLGYEQYF NA TRBV5-4 NA TRBJ2-7
TGTGCCAGCAGCTTAATAGCAGATACGCAGTATTTT CASSLIADTQYF few TRBV7-9 NA TRBJ2-3
TGTGCCAGCAGCGTAGATGGGAGCCGGGAGCAGTTCTTC CASSVDGSREQFF NA TRBV9 NA TRBJ2-1
TGTGCCAGCAGCTACCGGGGGACTAGCGGACTTAATGAGCAGTTCTTC CASSYRGTSGLNEQFF NA TRBV7-3 TRBD2 TRBJ2-1
TGTGCCAGCAGTTTATGGGACAGGCATTTGGGTCAGCTGTTTTTT CASSLWDRHLGQLFF few TRBV28 TRBD1 TRBJ2-2
TGTGCCAGCAGTGATCACAGGGGGCGCAATCAGCCCCAGCATTTT CASSDHRGRNQPQHF few TRBV2 TRBD1 TRBJ1-5
TGCGCCAGCAGCCGGGGACAGGAGAACACTGAAGCTTTCTTT CASSRGQENTEAFF NA TRBV4-3 TRBD1 TRBJ1-1
TGTGCCAGCAGCTCAGAGACCCAGTACTTC CASSSETQYF NA TRBV2 NA TRBJ2-5
TGTGCCAGCAGCTCGGGAGGGCTCTATGGCTACACCTTC CASSSGGLYGYTF few TRBV7-3 NA TRBJ1-2
TGTGCCAGCAGTGACAGGGGGGAGACCTACGAGCAGTACTTC CASSDRGETYEQYF NA TRBV6-4 NA TRBJ2-7
TGTGCCAGTAGTTCCCCTCGCGGGGGCTGGTACACTGAAGCTTTCTTT CASSSPRGGWYTEAFF few TRBV19 NA TRBJ1-1
TGCGCCAGCAGCCGCGATCCCTTAGGAATTTCTGGAAACACCATATATTTT CASSRDPLGISGNTIYF few TRBV4-3 NA TRBJ1-3
TGTGCCAGCAGCCTTCCCGGGACAGACTACACCTTC CASSLPGTDYTF few TRBV7-3 TRBD1 TRBJ1-2
TGTGCCAGCAGCCTACAGGGGATGGGTAACTACAATGAGCAGTTCTTC CASSLQGMGNYNEQFF few TRBV7-2 TRBD1 TRBJ2-1
TGTGCCAGCAGCCGGGACAGGGCAGAGACCCAGTACTTC CASSRDRAETQYF few TRBV5-6 TRBD1 TRBJ2-5
TGTGCCAGCAGCGTAATAGGCTATGGCTACACCTTC CASSVIGYGYTF NA TRBV9 NA TRBJ1-2
TGCAGCCCCCGACTAGCGGCTAGCACAGATACGCAGTATTTT CSPRLAASTDTQYF few TRBV29-1 TRBD2 TRBJ2-3
TGTGCCAGCAGCTTAGGGGTCTATGAGCAGTTCTTC CASSLGVYEQFF few TRBV7-9 NA TRBJ2-1
TGTGCCAGCGCTTATGGACTAGGGGACACAGATACGCAGTATTTT CASAYGLGDTDTQYF few TRBV5-6 TRBD2 TRBJ2-3
TGCGCCAGCAGCTTGTCTTTCGGGAGTGGGTCCTACGAGCAGTACTTC CASSLSFGSGSYEQYF few TRBV5-1 NA TRBJ2-7
TGTGCCAGCAGTTTATTTGACAGGGGCGAGCAGTACTTC CASSLFDRGEQYF NA TRBV27 TRBD1 TRBJ2-7
TGTGCCAGCGGGGGATCCTCGAGCTCCTACAATGAGCAGTTCTTC CASGGSSSSYNEQFF NA TRBV11-2 NA TRBJ2-1
TGTGCCAGCAGCCAAGTCTTGATCTCCTACGAGCAGTACTTC CASSQVLISYEQYF few TRBV4-2 NA TRBJ2-7